This TCR beta chain was sequenced during a study of OX40 agonist ivuxolimab in advanced cancers. About this clone itself: The sample holds other DNA sequences that translate to the same CDR3.

After removal of 1 base from V and 4 bases from J, the junction contained 13 bases not matched to a gene. The CDR3 sequence is 19 residues long. Germline V gene sequence: CDR1 SGHRS, CDR2 YFSETQ. The data were produced by immunoSEQ multiplex PCR, yet TCRdb's version contains in-frame clones alone and is incomplete. The sample contains about 74,000 clones, around 90% of which appear only once. The sequencing here drew on CD4+ or CD8+ T cells sorted from blood, taken in a trial of the OX40 agonist ivuxolimab. The V gene is TRBV5-1, the J gene TRBJ2-2; 10 bases are a match to TRBD2. The source of this sequence is an adult with an advanced solid tumor such as melanoma, head and neck, liver or kidney cancer. The CDR3 spells CASSLIGGSGGLITGELFF. The CDR3 DNA reads TGCGCCAGCAGCTTGATTGGGGGTAGCGGGGGGCTGATCACCGGGGAGCTGTTTTTT. Complete variable domain (other parts from reference TRBV5-1 and TRBJ2-2): KAGVTQTPRYLIKTRGQQVTLSCSPISGHRSVSWYQQTPGQGLQFLFEYFSETQRNKGNFPGRFSGRQFSNSRSEMNVSTLELGDSALYLCASSLIGGSGGLITGELFFGEGSRLTVL.